This T cell receptor (beta chain) emerged from a study of shared clonotypes between healthy human individuals. Whole-study results and caveats: Among the subsets, naive ones generally showed larger estimated richness than memory ones.

This clone showed up just a few times. Its cognate antigen is unknown. The CDR3 consists of 14 residues. Germline V lookup: CDR1 SEHNR, CDR2 FQNEAQ (reference sequence). Between the trimmed V and J ends, which lost 8 bases and 7 bases, there was a span of 17 bases. Division of CD4+ cells produced a CD45RA+ naive subset and a CD45RA-negative memory subset. Sequencing was performed with immunoSEQ multiplex PCR; in TCRdb, only in-frame clones are kept and a portion is missing. The data show around 720,000 clones, with about three quarters seen just once and 1.5% to 2% held by the top ten. This TCR came from a woman under 40 in good health. Sample: memory CD4+ T cells sorted from blood. Specified subset: CD45RA-negative fraction. The chain uses TRBV7-9 and TRBJ2-2; D not certain. CDR3 sequence (DNA): TGTGCCAGCGGATTTCCTCACTTTGTCGGGGAGCTGTTTTTT. This translates into CASGFPHFVGELFF.